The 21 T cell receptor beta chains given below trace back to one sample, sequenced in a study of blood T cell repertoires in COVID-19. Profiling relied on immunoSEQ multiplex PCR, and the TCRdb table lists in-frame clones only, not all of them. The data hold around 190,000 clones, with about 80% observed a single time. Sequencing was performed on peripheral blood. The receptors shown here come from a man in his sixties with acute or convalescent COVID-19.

CDR3 nucleotide sequence: TGTGCCAGCAGTGAAGCTAGCAGCACAGATACGCAGTATTTT. Translated, it gives CASSEASSTDTQYF. The chain combines TRBV6-1 with TRBJ2-3; no firm D call. Trimming shortened V by 0 bases and J by 0 bases, and 4 bases separated the two germline ends. The CDR3 runs to 14 residues. Germline values: CDR1 MNHNS, CDR2 SASEGT.

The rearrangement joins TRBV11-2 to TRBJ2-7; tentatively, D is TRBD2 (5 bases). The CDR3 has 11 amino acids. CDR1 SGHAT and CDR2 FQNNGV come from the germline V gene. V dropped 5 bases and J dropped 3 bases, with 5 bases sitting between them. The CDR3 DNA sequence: TGTGCCAGCAGCGGGAGCTACGAGCAGTACTTC. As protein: CASSGSYEQYF.

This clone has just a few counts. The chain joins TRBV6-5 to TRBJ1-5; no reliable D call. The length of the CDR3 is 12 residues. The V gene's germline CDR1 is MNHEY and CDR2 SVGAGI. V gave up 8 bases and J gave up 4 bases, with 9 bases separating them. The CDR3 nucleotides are TGTGCCAGCTCAAGCGTTAATCAGCCCCAGCATTTT. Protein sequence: CASSSVNQPQHF.

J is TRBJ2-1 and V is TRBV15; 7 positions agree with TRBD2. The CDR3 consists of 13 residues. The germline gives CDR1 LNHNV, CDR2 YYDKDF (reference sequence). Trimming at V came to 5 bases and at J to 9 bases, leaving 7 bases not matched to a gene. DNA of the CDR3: TGTGCCACCAGCGGGACTACGTTCGGTGAGCAGTTCTTC. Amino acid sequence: CATSGTTFGEQFF.

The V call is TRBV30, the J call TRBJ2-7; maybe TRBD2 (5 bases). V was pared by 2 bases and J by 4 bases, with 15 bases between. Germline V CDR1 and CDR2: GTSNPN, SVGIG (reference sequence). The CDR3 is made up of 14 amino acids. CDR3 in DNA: TGTGCCTGGAGTAACGGTGGACTTTCATACGAGCAGTACTTC. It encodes CAWSNGGLSYEQYF.

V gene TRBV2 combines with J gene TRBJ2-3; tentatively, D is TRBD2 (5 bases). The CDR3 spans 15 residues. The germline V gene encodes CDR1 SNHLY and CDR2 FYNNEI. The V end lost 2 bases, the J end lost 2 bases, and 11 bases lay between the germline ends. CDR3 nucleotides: TGTGCCAGCAGTGAACGACTACCTATCACAGATACGCAGTATTTT. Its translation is CASSERLPITDTQYF.

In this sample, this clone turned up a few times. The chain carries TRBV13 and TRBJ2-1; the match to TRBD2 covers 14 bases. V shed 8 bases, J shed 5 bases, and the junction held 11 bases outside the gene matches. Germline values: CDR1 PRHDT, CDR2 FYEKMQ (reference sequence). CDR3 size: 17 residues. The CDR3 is CASSGTSGSSRDNEQFF. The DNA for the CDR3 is TGTGCCAGCTCCGGGACTAGCGGGAGTAGTAGGGACAATGAGCAGTTCTTC.

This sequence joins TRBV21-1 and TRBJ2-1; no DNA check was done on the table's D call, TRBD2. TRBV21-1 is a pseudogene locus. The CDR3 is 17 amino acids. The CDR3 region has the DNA TGTGCCAGCAGCACCCGCCGTCGAGCGGCCCTTTACAATGAGCAGTTCTTC. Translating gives CASSTRRRAALYNEQFF.

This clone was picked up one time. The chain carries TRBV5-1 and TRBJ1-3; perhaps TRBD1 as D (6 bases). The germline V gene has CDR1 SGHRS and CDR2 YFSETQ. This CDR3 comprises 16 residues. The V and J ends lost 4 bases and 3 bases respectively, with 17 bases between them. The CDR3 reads CASSPRGGVSGNTIYF. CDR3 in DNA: TGCGCCAGCAGCCCAAGGGGGGGTGTCAGTGGAAACACCATATATTTT. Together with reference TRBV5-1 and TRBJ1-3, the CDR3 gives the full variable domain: KAGVTQTPRYLIKTRGQQVTLSCSPISGHRSVSWYQQTPGQGLQFLFEYFSETQRNKGNFPGRFSGRQFSNSRSEMNVSTLELGDSALYLCASSPRGGVSGNTIYFGEGSWLTVV.

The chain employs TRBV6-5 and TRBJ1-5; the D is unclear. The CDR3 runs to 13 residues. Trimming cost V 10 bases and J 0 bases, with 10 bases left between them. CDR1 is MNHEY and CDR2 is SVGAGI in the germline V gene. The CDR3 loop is CATRPYSNQPQHF. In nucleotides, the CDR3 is TGTGCCACTCGTCCCTATAGCAATCAGCCCCAGCATTTT.

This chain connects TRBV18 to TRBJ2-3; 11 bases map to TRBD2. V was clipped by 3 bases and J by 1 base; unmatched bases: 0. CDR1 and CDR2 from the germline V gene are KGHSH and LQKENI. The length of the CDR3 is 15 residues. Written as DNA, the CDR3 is TGTGCCAGCTCACCGGGACTAGCGGGCACAGATACGCAGTATTTT. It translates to CASSPGLAGTDTQYF.

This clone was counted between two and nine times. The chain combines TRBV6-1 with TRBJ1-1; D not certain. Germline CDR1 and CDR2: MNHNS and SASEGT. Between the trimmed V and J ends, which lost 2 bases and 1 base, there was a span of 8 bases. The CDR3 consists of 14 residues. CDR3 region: CASSEPLPNTEAFF. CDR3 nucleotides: TGTGCCAGCAGTGAACCCCTCCCGAACACTGAAGCTTTCTTT.

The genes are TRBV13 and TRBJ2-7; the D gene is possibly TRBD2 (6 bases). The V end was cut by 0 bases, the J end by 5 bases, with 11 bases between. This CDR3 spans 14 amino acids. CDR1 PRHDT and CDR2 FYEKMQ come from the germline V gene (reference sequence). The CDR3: CASSLGRGFHEQYF. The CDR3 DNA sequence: TGTGCCAGCAGCTTAGGCCGGGGGTTCCACGAGCAGTACTTC.

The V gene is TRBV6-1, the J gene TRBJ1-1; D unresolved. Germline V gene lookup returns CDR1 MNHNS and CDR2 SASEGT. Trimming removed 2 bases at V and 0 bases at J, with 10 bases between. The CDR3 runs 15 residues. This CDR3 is CASSERGMVNTEAFF. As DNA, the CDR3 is TGTGCCAGCAGTGAAAGAGGTATGGTGAACACTGAAGCTTTCTTT.

The CDR3 sequence is CASSPSRDTQYF. CDR3 in DNA: TGTGCCAGCAGCCCCTCGCGGGATACGCAGTATTTT. The J gene is TRBJ2-3, the V gene TRBV7-9; D is unclear. From germline, CDR1 is SEHNR and CDR2 FQNEAQ (reference sequence). The CDR3 has 12 residues. The V gene lost 5 bases and the J gene lost 6 bases, with 9 bases spanning the gap.

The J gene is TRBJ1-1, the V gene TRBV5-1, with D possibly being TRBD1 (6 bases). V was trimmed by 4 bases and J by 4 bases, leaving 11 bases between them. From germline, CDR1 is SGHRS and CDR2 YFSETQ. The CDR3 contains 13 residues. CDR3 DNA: TGCGCCAGCAGCGACGGACAGCTCACTGAAGCTTTCTTT. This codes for CASSDGQLTEAFF.

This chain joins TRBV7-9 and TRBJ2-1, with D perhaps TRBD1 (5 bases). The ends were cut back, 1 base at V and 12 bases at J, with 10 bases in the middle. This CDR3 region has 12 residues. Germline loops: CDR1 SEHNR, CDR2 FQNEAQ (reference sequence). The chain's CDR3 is CASSLVGQGQFF. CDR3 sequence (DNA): TGTGCCAGCAGCTTAGTCGGCCAGGGGCAGTTCTTC. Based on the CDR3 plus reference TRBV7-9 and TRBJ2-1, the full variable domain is DTGVSQNPRHKITKRGQNVTFRCDPISEHNRLYWYRQTLGQGPEFLTYFQNEAQLEKSRLLSDRFSAERPKGSFSTLEIQRTEQGDSAMYLCASSLVGQGQFFGPGTRLTVL.

CDR3 nucleotide sequence: TGTGCCAGCAGGGGACAGGGGAAGCAGTACTTC. It yields the protein CASRGQGKQYF. V gene TRBV12-3 or TRBV12-4 combines with J gene TRBJ2-7, with TRBD1 identical over 10 bases. CDR3 length equals 11 residues. V was pared by 6 bases and J by 8 bases, with 1 base of the junction left unmatched.

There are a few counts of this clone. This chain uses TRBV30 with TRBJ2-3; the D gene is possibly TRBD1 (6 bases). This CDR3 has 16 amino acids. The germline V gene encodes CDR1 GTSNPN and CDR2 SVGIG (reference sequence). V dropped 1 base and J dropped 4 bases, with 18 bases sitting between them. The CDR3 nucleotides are TGTGCCTGGAGTGGCCTAACAGGGAGCTATGCAGATACGCAGTATTTT. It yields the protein CAWSGLTGSYADTQYF.

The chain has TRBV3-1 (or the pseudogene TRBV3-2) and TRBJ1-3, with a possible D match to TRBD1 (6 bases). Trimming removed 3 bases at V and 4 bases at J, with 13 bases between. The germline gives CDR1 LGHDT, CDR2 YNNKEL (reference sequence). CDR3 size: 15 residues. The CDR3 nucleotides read TGTGCCAGCAGCCATCAACAGGGAGGGGGAAACACCATATATTTT. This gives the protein CASSHQQGGGNTIYF.

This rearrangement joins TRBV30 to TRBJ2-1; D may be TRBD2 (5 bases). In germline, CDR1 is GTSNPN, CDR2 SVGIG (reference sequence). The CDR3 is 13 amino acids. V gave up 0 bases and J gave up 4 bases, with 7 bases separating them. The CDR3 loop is CAWSVAVYNEQFF. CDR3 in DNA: TGTGCCTGGAGTGTAGCGGTATACAATGAGCAGTTCTTC.